The 10 T cell receptor beta chains below were found in one sample sequenced in a study of shared clonotypes between healthy human individuals. Clones were sequenced by immunoSEQ multiplex PCR, and TCRdb holds only the in-frame ones, with some missing. The repertoire includes approximately 530,000 clones, 90% to 96% of them detected once, and approximately 0.062% sits in the top ten. Sequences were obtained from naive CD4+ T cells sorted from blood. The sample's subset: CD45RA+ positively selected. The receptors originated from a woman in her 30s in good health.

The J gene is TRBJ2-7, the V gene TRBV30; D uncertain. Trimming took off 0 bases at V and 3 bases at J, with 9 bases between the two ends. The CDR3 is 13 residues long. Germline V gene sequence: CDR1 GTSNPN, CDR2 SVGIG (reference sequence). The CDR3 here is CAWSVREIYEQYF. CDR3 in DNA: TGTGCCTGGAGTGTTAGGGAAATCTACGAGCAGTACTTC.

This rearrangement joins TRBV5-1 to TRBJ1-4, with D possibly matching TRBD1 (5 bases). CDR3 length equals 13 residues. Trimming pared 5 bases from V and 8 bases from J, leaving 13 bases between. Germline loops: CDR1 SGHRS, CDR2 YFSETQ. The CDR3 DNA is TGCGCCAGCAGGAGGGGTGAGAGGGAAAAACTGTTTTTT. Translating gives CASRRGEREKLFF.

This clone has a single count. V and J are TRBV7-2 and TRBJ1-5; no definite D call. Trimming shortened V by 2 bases and J by 0 bases, and 8 bases separated the two germline ends. CDR3 size: 15 residues. CDR1 SGHTA and CDR2 FQGNSA come from the germline V gene. The CDR3 DNA follows: TGTGCCAGCAGCTTATATTCGCTTAGCAATCAGCCCCAGCATTTT. This encodes CASSLYSLSNQPQHF.

This chain links TRBV7-9 with TRBJ2-4; 10 positions agree with TRBD1. The CDR3 length is 14 residues. J gave up 6 bases and V 6 bases, and 5 bases lay outside the gene matches. In germline, CDR1 is SEHNR, CDR2 FQNEAQ (reference sequence). CDR3 sequence reads: CASRSDRGGNIQYF. The CDR3 nucleotides are TGTGCCAGCAGATCGGACAGGGGGGGAAACATTCAGTACTTC.

This sequence joins TRBV6-6 and TRBJ2-7, with D uncertain. Germline CDR1 MNHNY, CDR2 SVGAGI (reference sequence). CDR3 length equals 14 residues. V lost 2 bases and J lost 0, with 8 bases in between. This CDR3 reads CASSYALNSYEQYF. Written as DNA, the CDR3 is TGTGCCAGCAGTTACGCACTGAACTCCTACGAGCAGTACTTC.

The J gene is TRBJ1-6, the V gene TRBV4-1; no firm D call. CDR3 length: 15 residues. The V gene lost 0 bases and the J gene lost 7 bases, with 10 bases spanning the gap. CDR1 and CDR2 (germline): MGHRA, YSYEKL. This CDR3 is CASSQEAHVNSPLHF. In nucleotides, the CDR3 is TGCGCCAGCAGCCAAGAAGCTCACGTCAATTCACCCCTCCACTTT.

In regard to this clone: Other DNA sequences of this sample code for an identical CDR3. The CDR3 DNA follows: TGTGCCAGCTCCTCACAAGAGACCCAGTACTTC. Protein: CASSSQETQYF. The V gene is TRBV18, the J gene TRBJ2-5; D ambiguous. The V and J ends lost 6 bases and 2 bases respectively, with 4 bases between them. The CDR3 covers 11 residues. Per the germline V gene, CDR1 is KGHSH and CDR2 is LQKENI. The full variable domain, its missing parts supplied by reference TRBV18 and TRBJ2-5, is NAGVMQNPRHLVRRRGQEARLRCSPMKGHSHVYWYRQLPEEGLKFMVYLQKENIIDESGMPKERFSAEFPKEGPSILRIQQVVRGDSAAYFCASSSQETQYFGPGTRLLVL.

The gene calls are TRBV5-1 and TRBJ2-3; tentative D call: TRBD1 (5 bases). Trimming removed 3 bases from V and 2 bases from J, with 16 bases in between. The CDR3 consists of 16 residues. Germline assignment: CDR1 SGHRS and CDR2 YFSETQ. In nucleotides, the CDR3 is TGCGCCAGCAGCTCCGGACATCTTACCGACACAGATACGCAGTATTTT. This sequence encodes CASSSGHLTDTDTQYF. Full variable domain (missing parts from reference TRBV5-1 and TRBJ2-3): KAGVTQTPRYLIKTRGQQVTLSCSPISGHRSVSWYQQTPGQGLQFLFEYFSETQRNKGNFPGRFSGRQFSNSRSEMNVSTLELGDSALYLCASSSGHLTDTDTQYFGPGTRLTVL.

Comment on this clone: Other DNA sequences of this sample code for an identical CDR3. The chain couples TRBV28 to TRBJ2-7; D unclear. The CDR3 is 12 residues long. V lost 3 bases, J lost 2 bases, and 5 bases lay in between. Germline-derived CDR1 and CDR2 are MDHEN and SYDVKM. The CDR3 DNA sequence: TGTGCCAGCAGTTTTAGGCCCTACGAGCAGTACTTC. Translating gives CASSFRPYEQYF.

The J gene is TRBJ2-1, the V gene TRBV18, with 9 nucleotides matching TRBD2. The CDR3 loop spans 14 amino acids. Germline values: CDR1 KGHSH, CDR2 LQKENI. J lost 8 bases, V lost 2 bases, and 4 bases had no gene match. As DNA, the CDR3 is TGTGCCAGCTCACCAGGGATAGCGGGAGATGAGCAGTTCTTC. Translating gives CASSPGIAGDEQFF.